These 12 T cell receptor beta chains came from one sample sequenced in a study of cytomegalovirus exposure and HLA in healthy donors. Vbeta (60) and Jbeta (13) primers were used in the PCR. The assay was immunoSEQ multiplex PCR, and TCRdb's table has in-frame clones only and misses some. The sample consists of roughly 84,000 clones, more than 50% of them appearing once. The sample taken for sequencing was PBMCs. All receptors derive from a woman aged 40 to 50 in good health and CMV-seropositive.

This clone was observed a handful of times. The chain is built from TRBV2 and TRBJ1-1; D perhaps matches TRBD1 (5 bases). The CDR3 runs 15 residues. The V end was cut by 3 bases, the J end by 1 base, with 12 bases between. The germline V gene encodes CDR1 SNHLY and CDR2 FYNNEI. CDR3 DNA: TGTGCCAGCAGTGAGGAAGGGGCGACGAACACTGAAGCTTTCTTT. Its translation: CASSEEGATNTEAFF. The complete variable domain, with remaining parts taken from reference TRBV2 and TRBJ1-1, reads EPEVTQTPSHQVTQMGQEVILRCVPISNHLYFYWYRQILGQKVEFLVSFYNNEISEKSEIFDDQFSVERPDGSNFTLKIRSTKLEDSAMYFCASSEEGATNTEAFFGQGTRLTVV.

The rearrangement uses TRBV11-2 and TRBJ2-2, with a tentative D call TRBD1 (6 bases). There are 16 residues in the CDR3. Germline CDR1 SGHAT, CDR2 FQNNGV. The ends were cut back, 5 bases at V and 1 base at J, with 14 bases in the middle. CDR3 loop: CASSPRQGQNTGELFF. The CDR3 DNA is TGTGCCAGCAGCCCGCGGCAGGGGCAGAACACCGGGGAGCTGTTTTTT.

The chain uses TRBV19 and TRBJ1-1, with D tentatively TRBD1 (5 bases). Per germline, CDR1 LNHDA and CDR2 SQIVND (reference sequence). V was trimmed by 1 base and J by 3 bases, leaving 9 bases between them. The CDR3 contains 14 residues. The DNA for the CDR3 is TGTGCCAGTAGTATAGGACAGTTGGACACTGAAGCTTTCTTT. Its protein is CASSIGQLDTEAFF. The entire variable domain, with the rest obtained from reference TRBV19 and TRBJ1-1, is as follows: DGGITQSPKYLFRKEGQNVTLSCEQNLNHDAMYWYRQDPGQGLRLIYYSQIVNDFQKGDIAEGYSVSREKKESFPLTVTSAQKNPTAFYLCASSIGQLDTEAFFGQGTRLTVV.

This sequence joins TRBV28 and TRBJ2-7; maybe TRBD2 (6 bases). Germline CDR1 is MDHEN and CDR2 is SYDVKM. The CDR3 spans 15 residues. With 6 bases removed from V and 0 bases from J, the gap between germline ends came to 15 bases. The CDR3, as DNA: TGTGCCAGCAGAGGTATAGGGAGGAGCTCCTACGAGCAGTACTTC. Its protein product is CASRGIGRSSYEQYF.

V is TRBV11-1 and J is TRBJ1-1; D is unclear. The germline V and J ends were trimmed by 1 base and 1 base, with 4 bases remaining between them. This CDR3 region has 13 residues. The germline CDR1 and CDR2 sequences are SGHAT and FQDESV (reference sequence). CDR3 residues: CASSLGQNTEAFF. The CDR3 region has the DNA TGTGCCAGCAGCTTAGGGCAGAACACTGAAGCTTTCTTT.

The chain links TRBV5-4 to TRBJ2-7, with D perhaps TRBD1 (6 bases). CDR1 is SGHNT and CDR2 is YYREEE in the germline V gene (reference sequence). CDR3 length: 15 residues. Deletions cut 0 bases from V and 3 bases from J, with 13 bases between. The CDR3 DNA sequence: TGTGCCAGCAGCTTGGCTGGGGGCCGAGACTACGAGCAGTACTTC. Translating it yields CASSLAGGRDYEQYF.

This chain uses TRBV10-1 with TRBJ2-1; D is perhaps TRBD1 (5 bases). In germline, CDR1 is WNHNN, CDR2 SYGVQD (reference sequence). The CDR3 sequence is 11 residues long. V lost 8 bases to trimming and J lost 12 bases, with 14 bases between them. The CDR3 loop is CASGAEGWQFF. CDR3 sequence (DNA): TGCGCCAGCGGGGCTGAAGGCTGGCAGTTCTTC.

This clone has a handful of counts. The V and J genes are TRBV29-1 and TRBJ1-3; D gene uncertain. This CDR3 region has 13 residues. The V end was cut by 2 bases, the J end by 0 bases, with 5 bases between. CDR1 and CDR2 (germline): SQVTM, ANQGSEA. Written as DNA, the CDR3 is TGCAGCGTTGAAACTTTCTCTGGAAACACCATATATTTT. As protein: CSVETFSGNTIYF.

This clone was counted a few times. This chain uses TRBV13 with TRBJ1-1; 8 bases match TRBD1. Germline V CDR1 and CDR2: PRHDT, FYEKMQ (reference sequence). V was pared by 4 bases and J by 4 bases, with 5 bases of the junction left unmatched. The CDR3 spans 14 residues. The CDR3 DNA follows: TGTGCCAGCAGCTCATACAGGGGGGGCACTGAAGCTTTCTTT. Amino acids: CASSSYRGGTEAFF.

The chain couples TRBV19 to TRBJ1-2, with D unresolved. Per germline, CDR1 LNHDA and CDR2 SQIVND (reference sequence). CDR3 length equals 15 residues. Deletions cut 4 bases from V and 2 bases from J, with 14 bases between. Here the CDR3 DNA reads TGTGCCAGTAGTACCCCCGGGATCGGAAACTATGGCTACACCTTC. Translation gives CASSTPGIGNYGYTF.

The gene calls are TRBV9 and TRBJ2-1; weak D call: TRBD1 (6 bases). The germline V gene encodes CDR1 SGDLS and CDR2 YYNGEE. V shed 3 bases and J shed 4 bases, with 17 bases lying between them. This CDR3 is 16 amino acids long. CDR3 protein: CASSGNPTGTYNEQFF. The CDR3 nucleotides are TGTGCCAGCAGCGGCAACCCGACAGGCACGTACAATGAGCAGTTCTTC.

The chain carries TRBV4-1 and TRBJ2-7; D is ambiguous. Trimming left V 0 bases short and J 4 bases short, with 13 bases between. This CDR3 has 15 amino acids. In germline, CDR1 is MGHRA, CDR2 YSYEKL. The CDR3 nucleotides read TGCGCCAGCAGCCAAGAATTAAGAGCGAGATACGAGCAGTACTTC. This codes for CASSQELRARYEQYF.